This T cell receptor (beta chain) is drawn from a study of T cells after yellow fever vaccination. Germline V CDR1 and CDR2: MNHEY, SMNVEV (reference sequence). V was cut by 5 bases and J by 0 bases, with 11 bases left in between. The CDR3 consists of 15 residues. This clonotype has ten or more counts. Each CDR3 protein gets one entry after TCRdb re-called the 5' RACE reads with MiXCR. The table lists some 600,000 distinct CDR3 sequences, over 9% of them singletons. This TCR came from a young man who received the YFV17D yellow fever vaccine. The V and J genes are TRBV27 and TRBJ1-3; a possible D gene is TRBD1 (5 bases). The source material was PBMCs, sampled on the day of the yellow fever booster vaccination. This chain's CDR3 is CASSTGRVSGNTIYF. CDR3 nucleotides: TGTGCCAGCAGTACGGGACGGGTCTCTGGAAACACCATATATTTT.